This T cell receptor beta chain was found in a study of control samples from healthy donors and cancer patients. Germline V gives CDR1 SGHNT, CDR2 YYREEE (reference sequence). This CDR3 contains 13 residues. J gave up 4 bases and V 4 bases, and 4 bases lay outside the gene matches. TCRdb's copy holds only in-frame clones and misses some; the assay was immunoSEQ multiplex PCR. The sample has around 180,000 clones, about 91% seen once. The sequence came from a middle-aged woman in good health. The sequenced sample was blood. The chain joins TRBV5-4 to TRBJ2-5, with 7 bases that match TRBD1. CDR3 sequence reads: CASSRDRVETQYF. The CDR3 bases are TGTGCCAGCAGCCGCGACAGGGTAGAGACCCAGTACTTC.